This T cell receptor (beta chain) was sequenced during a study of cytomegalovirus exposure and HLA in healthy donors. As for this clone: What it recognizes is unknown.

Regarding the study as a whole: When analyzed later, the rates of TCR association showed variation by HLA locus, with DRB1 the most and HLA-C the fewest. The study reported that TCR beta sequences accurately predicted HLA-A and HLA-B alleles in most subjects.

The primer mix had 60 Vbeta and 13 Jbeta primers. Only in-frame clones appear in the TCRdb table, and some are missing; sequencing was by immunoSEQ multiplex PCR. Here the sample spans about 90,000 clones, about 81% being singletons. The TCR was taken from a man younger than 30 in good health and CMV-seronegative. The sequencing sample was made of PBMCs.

This CDR3 reads CAWSVTGGSEQYF. DNA for the CDR3: TGTGCCTGGAGTGTGACAGGAGGCTCCGAGCAGTACTTC. This chain links TRBV30 with TRBJ2-7, with D possibly matching TRBD1 (6 bases). Germline V lookup: CDR1 GTSNPN, CDR2 SVGIG (reference sequence). The CDR3 length is 13 residues. Trimming took 0 bases from V and 6 from J, leaving 12 bases between them.